These 25 T cell receptor beta chains originate from one sample sequenced in a study of T cell repertoires in cytomegalovirus infection. One entry per CDR3 protein, called by TCRdb with MiXCR from the reads. The sample holds about 740,000 distinct CDR3 sequences, about 40% seen once. The material sequenced was PBMCs. Receptors were obtained from a human donor in good health (CMV status not recorded). Some clones in this sample may be carry-over from other donors' samples.

This clonotype has just a few counts. J is TRBJ2-7 and V is TRBV7-2, with 13 bases matching TRBD2. The CDR3 length is 18 residues. Per the germline V gene, CDR1 is SGHTA and CDR2 is FQGNSA. The V gene end was trimmed by 4 bases and the J gene end by 0 bases; junction bases not matched to a gene: 9. Written as DNA, the CDR3 is TGTGCCAGCAGCTCCCAATTGACTAGCGGGAGGTTCTCCTACGAGCAGTACTTC. Translated, it gives CASSSQLTSGRFSYEQYF.

V and J are TRBV30 and TRBJ2-5; D uncertain. The CDR3 is 11 residues long. Trimming shortened V by 5 bases and J by 1 base, and 5 bases separated the two germline ends. CDR1 is GTSNPN and CDR2 is SVGIG in the germline V gene (reference sequence). The CDR3 reads CAWAPQETQYF. DNA for the CDR3: TGTGCCTGGGCACCCCAAGAGACCCAGTACTTC.

This clonotype occurred a few times. The chain links TRBV28 to TRBJ2-7; 7 nucleotides align to TRBD2. The J segment lost 2 bases and the V segment lost 3 bases, leaving 4 bases of the junction unmatched. Germline lookup yields CDR1 MDHEN and CDR2 SYDVKM. The CDR3 extends over 14 amino acids. CDR3 amino acids: CASSFPSGPYEQYF. CDR3 coding DNA: TGTGCCAGCAGTTTCCCTAGCGGACCCTACGAGCAGTACTTC.

The V gene is TRBV19, the J gene TRBJ1-1; 9 positions agree with TRBD1. After removal of 7 bases from V and 5 bases from J, the junction contained 14 bases not matched to a gene. Germline-derived CDR1 and CDR2 are LNHDA and SQIVND (reference sequence). The CDR3 loop spans 16 amino acids. This CDR3 is CASIPGQGKTRTEAFF. The DNA for the CDR3 is TGTGCCAGTATTCCGGGACAGGGAAAAACCAGGACTGAAGCTTTCTTT.

The V call is TRBV12-3 or TRBV12-4, the J call TRBJ1-1; D not resolved. The CDR3 extends over 16 amino acids. V was cut by 3 bases and J by 7 bases, with 21 bases left in between. The CDR3 nucleotides read TGTGCCAGCAGTTTTAATCTTGGGGTTCCAACCAATGAAGCTTTCTTT. Encoded protein: CASSFNLGVPTNEAFF.

This clonotype was observed many times. CDR3 nucleotide sequence: TGTGCCACCAGTGATAGCGGGAGCAGAAATGAGCAGTTCTTC. Encoded protein: CATSDSGSRNEQFF. J is TRBJ2-1 and V is TRBV24-1; 8 nucleotides align to TRBD2. The CDR3 is 14 amino acids. V was clipped by 3 bases and J by 7 bases; unmatched bases: 4. Germline V gives CDR1 KGHDR, CDR2 SFDVKD.

This clonotype was counted a few times. This sequence joins TRBV7-2 and TRBJ2-3, with TRBD2 matching over 7 bases. Germline lookup yields CDR1 SGHTA and CDR2 FQGNSA. V was clipped by 5 bases and J by 5 bases; unmatched bases: 10. The CDR3 is 15 amino acids. CDR3 protein: CASSPSRGVEDTQYF. CDR3 DNA: TGTGCCAGCAGCCCGTCCCGGGGGGTCGAAGATACGCAGTATTTT.

This clonotype was counted many times. V is TRBV6-1 and J is TRBJ1-4; perhaps TRBD1 as D (5 bases). CDR1 and CDR2 (germline): MNHNS, SASEGT. The CDR3 length is 17 residues. V was trimmed by 5 bases and J by 0 bases, leaving 16 bases between them. The CDR3 spells CASSQETVIATNEKLFF. DNA for the CDR3: TGTGCCAGCAGTCAGGAGACAGTCATAGCAACTAATGAAAAACTGTTTTTT.

This clonotype appeared many times. The chain is built from TRBV7-2 and TRBJ1-5; no reliable D call. The germline V gene has CDR1 SGHTA and CDR2 FQGNSA. Deletions cut 1 base from V and 1 base from J, with 8 bases between. The length of the CDR3 is 15 residues. CDR3 nucleotide sequence: TGTGCCAGCAGCTTAGGGCCACTCAGCAATCAGCCCCAGCATTTT. It yields the protein CASSLGPLSNQPQHF.

The chain recombines TRBV4-1 with TRBJ2-1, with 11 bases fitting TRBD2. The CDR3 is 15 amino acids. CDR1 and CDR2 from the germline V gene are MGHRA and YSYEKL. V shed 4 bases and J 5 bases; nucleotides not matched to a gene: 4. CDR3 region: CASSPLTSGDNEQFF. Here the CDR3 DNA reads TGCGCCAGCAGCCCACTGACTAGCGGGGACAATGAGCAGTTCTTC.

This clonotype was recorded a few times. The chain has TRBV12-3 or TRBV12-4 and TRBJ1-1; 9 positions agree with TRBD1. V gave up 6 bases and J gave up 3 bases; unmatched junction bases: 5. This CDR3 region has 14 residues. Here the CDR3 DNA reads TGTGCCAGCAGGGCGGGACAGGGATACACTGAAGCTTTCTTT. It is translated as CASRAGQGYTEAFF.

In regard to this clonotype: Because the CDR3 is missing its conserved closing phenylalanine or tryptophan, this is likely a read error. CDR3 protein: CASSGTRGSTEQFL. CDR3 bases: TGTGCCAGCAGCGGGACTAGGGGTTCCACTGAGCAGTTCTTA. The chain combines TRBV7-2 with TRBJ2-1; the match to TRBD2 covers 8 bases. After removal of 5 bases from V and 9 bases from J, the junction contained 9 bases not matched to a gene. Germline V CDR1 and CDR2: SGHTA, FQGNSA. The CDR3 is made up of 14 amino acids.

This chain connects TRBV15 to TRBJ2-4, with D possibly being TRBD1 or TRBD2 (6 bases each). Germline CDR1 reads LNHNV; CDR2 reads YYDKDF (reference sequence). Trimming left V 0 bases short and J 7 bases short, with 16 bases between. The CDR3 runs to 16 residues. CDR3 in amino acids: CATSRDPETGRNIQYF. The DNA for the CDR3 is TGTGCCACCAGCAGAGATCCCGAAACAGGGAGGAACATTCAGTACTTC.

The chain recombines TRBV19 with TRBJ2-1; weak D call: TRBD2 (5 bases). There are 14 residues in the CDR3. V was pared by 6 bases and J by 4 bases, with 13 bases between. CDR1 LNHDA and CDR2 SQIVND come from the germline V gene (reference sequence). CDR3 region: CASRERTVYNEQFF. The CDR3, as DNA: TGTGCCAGTAGAGAGCGGACGGTTTACAATGAGCAGTTCTTC.

In its sample, this clonotype was seen a few times. The V gene is TRBV28, the J gene TRBJ2-1, with D unresolved. This CDR3 contains 13 residues. From germline, CDR1 is MDHEN and CDR2 SYDVKM. V was clipped by 7 bases and J by 5 bases, with 12 bases between them. CDR3 residues: CASNTDQNNEQFF. Written as DNA, the CDR3 is TGTGCCAGCAACACGGACCAGAACAATGAGCAGTTCTTC.

Comment on this clonotype: One end of the junction varies from germline; a read error may be responsible. The genes are TRBV5-1 and TRBJ1-1, with D possibly matching TRBD1 (6 bases). The CDR3 loop spans 15 amino acids. CDR1 and CDR2 (germline): SGHRS, YFSETQ. As DNA, the CDR3 is TGTGCCAGCAGCCAAAACAGGGATCGGTCCACTGAAGCTTTCTTT. It yields the protein CASSQNRDRSTEAFF.

V gene TRBV25-1 combines with J gene TRBJ1-1, with D unresolved. V dropped 1 base and J dropped 4 bases, with 7 bases sitting between them. Germline CDR1 MGHDK, CDR2 SYGVNS. The CDR3 totals 13 residues. The CDR3 coding sequence is TGTGCCAGCAGTGAATTCGGCCCCACTGAAGCTTTCTTT. Translating it yields CASSEFGPTEAFF.

This clonotype was counted a single time. V and J are TRBV4-3 and TRBJ2-7; D not certain. Germline-derived CDR1 and CDR2 are LGHNA and YSLEER. Between the trimmed V and J ends, which lost 0 bases and 0 bases, there was a span of 15 bases. The CDR3 has 17 residues. CDR3 in DNA: TGCGCCAGCAGCCAAGAAGGGATAGGCTCCATCTCCTACGAGCAGTACTTC. Amino acid sequence: CASSQEGIGSISYEQYF.

The chain carries TRBV15 and TRBJ1-5; D not certain. CDR3 length equals 16 residues. Germline lookup yields CDR1 LNHNV and CDR2 YYDKDF (reference sequence). Trimming shortened V by 0 bases and J by 4 bases, and 13 bases separated the two germline ends. DNA for the CDR3: TGTGCCACCAGCAGAGAACCAATGGGAATAAATCAGCCCCAGCATTTT. Translated, it gives CATSREPMGINQPQHF.

This sequence joins TRBV19 and TRBJ2-7; tentatively, D is TRBD1 (6 bases). The CDR3 is 13 residues long. The V gene lost 6 bases and the J gene lost 5 bases, with 14 bases spanning the gap. CDR1 is LNHDA, CDR2 SQIVND, per germline (reference sequence). The CDR3 coding sequence is TGTGCCAGTAGGGAACAGGGATCCCACGAGCAGTACTTC. It codes for CASREQGSHEQYF.

The chain links TRBV28 to TRBJ1-5, with D maybe TRBD1 (5 bases). This CDR3 spans 11 amino acids. Trimming stripped 3 bases from V and 9 bases from J, with 6 bases between. Germline assignment: CDR1 MDHEN and CDR2 SYDVKM. CDR3 protein: CASSFGGPQHF. As DNA, the CDR3 is TGTGCCAGCAGTTTCGGGGGGCCCCAGCATTTT.

Only a few counts were recorded for this clonotype. V gene TRBV7-8 combines with J gene TRBJ1-1; D is undetermined. The V end lost 5 bases, the J end lost 4 bases, and 8 bases lay between the germline ends. The germline V gene encodes CDR1 SGHVS and CDR2 FQNEAQ. This CDR3 region has 12 residues. This CDR3 reads CASSASTTEAFF. CDR3 bases: TGTGCCAGCAGCGCCTCAACCACTGAAGCTTTCTTT.

CDR3 nucleotide sequence: TGCGCCAGCAGCCCCCTTGGGCGGGGTTTCAACACCGGGGAGCTGTTTTTT. This translates into CASSPLGRGFNTGELFF. This chain uses TRBV4-1 with TRBJ2-2; D might be TRBD2 (6 bases). The CDR3 sequence is 17 residues long. The V gene lost 4 bases and the J gene lost 2 bases, with 17 bases spanning the gap. The germline CDR1 and CDR2 sequences are MGHRA and YSYEKL.

This clonotype was seen only a few times. A junction boundary mismatches the germline segment, possibly from a read error. This CDR3 is CSSSQELAGWGDTQYF. The CDR3 bases are TGCTCCAGCAGCCAAGAACTAGCGGGATGGGGGGATACGCAGTATTTT. The chain links TRBV4-1 to TRBJ2-3; 10 bases are shared with TRBD2. Germline CDR1 and CDR2: MGHRA and YSYEKL. CDR3 length: 16 residues.

The CDR3 sequence is CASSGWTASYEQYF. The CDR3 bases are TGCGCCAGCAGCGGTTGGACAGCCTCCTACGAGCAGTACTTC. The rearrangement uses TRBV5-1 and TRBJ2-7; TRBD1 might be the D (6 bases). There are 14 residues in the CDR3. V shed 4 bases and J shed 0 bases, with 11 bases lying between them. CDR1 is SGHRS and CDR2 is YFSETQ in the germline V gene.